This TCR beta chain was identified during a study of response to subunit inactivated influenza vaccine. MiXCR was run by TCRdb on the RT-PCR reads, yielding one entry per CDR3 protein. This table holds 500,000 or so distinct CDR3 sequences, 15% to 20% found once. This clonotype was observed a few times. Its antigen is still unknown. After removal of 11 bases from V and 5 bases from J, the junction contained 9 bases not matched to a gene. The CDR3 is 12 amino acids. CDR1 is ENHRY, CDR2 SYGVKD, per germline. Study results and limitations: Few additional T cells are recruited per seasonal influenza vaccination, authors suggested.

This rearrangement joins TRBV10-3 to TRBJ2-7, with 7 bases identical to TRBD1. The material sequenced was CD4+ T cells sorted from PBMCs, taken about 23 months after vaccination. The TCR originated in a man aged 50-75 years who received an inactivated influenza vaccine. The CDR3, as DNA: TGTGCCTCGGGGCGACAGGGTGACGAGCAGTACTTC. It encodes CASGRQGDEQYF.